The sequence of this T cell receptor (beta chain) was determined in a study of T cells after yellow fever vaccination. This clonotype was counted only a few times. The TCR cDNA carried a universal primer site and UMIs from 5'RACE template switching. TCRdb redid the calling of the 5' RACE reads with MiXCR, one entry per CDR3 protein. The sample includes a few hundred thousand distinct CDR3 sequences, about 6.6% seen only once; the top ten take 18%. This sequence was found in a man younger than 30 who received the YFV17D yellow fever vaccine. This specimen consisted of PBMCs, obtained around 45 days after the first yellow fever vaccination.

The CDR3 loop is CASSIASGGYSYNEQFF. CDR3 DNA sequence: TGTGCCAGTAGTATAGCGAGCGGGGGTTACTCCTACAATGAGCAGTTCTTC. The chain couples TRBV19 to TRBJ2-1; 8 bases agree with TRBD2. The CDR3 has 17 residues. Germline V gene lookup returns CDR1 LNHDA and CDR2 SQIVND (reference sequence). V dropped 1 base and J dropped 0; count of bases not matched to a gene: 5. The variable domain in full, with the rest retrieved from reference TRBV19 and TRBJ2-1, is DGGITQSPKYLFRKEGQNVTLSCEQNLNHDAMYWYRQDPGQGLRLIYYSQIVNDFQKGDIAEGYSVSREKKESFPLTVTSAQKNPTAFYLCASSIASGGYSYNEQFFGPGTRLTVL.